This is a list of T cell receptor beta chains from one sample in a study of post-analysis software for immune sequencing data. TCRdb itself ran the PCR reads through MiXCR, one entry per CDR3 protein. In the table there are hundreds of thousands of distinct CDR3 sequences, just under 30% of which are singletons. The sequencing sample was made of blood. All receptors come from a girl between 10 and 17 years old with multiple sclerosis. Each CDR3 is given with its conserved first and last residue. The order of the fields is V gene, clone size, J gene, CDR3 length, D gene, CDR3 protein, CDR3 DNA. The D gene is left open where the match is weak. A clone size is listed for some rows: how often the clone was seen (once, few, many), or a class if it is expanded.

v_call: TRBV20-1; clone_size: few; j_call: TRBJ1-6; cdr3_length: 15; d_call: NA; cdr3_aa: CSATGGQGFYSPLHF; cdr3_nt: TGCAGTGCTACCGGCGGCCAGGGGTTTTATTCACCCCTCCACTTT
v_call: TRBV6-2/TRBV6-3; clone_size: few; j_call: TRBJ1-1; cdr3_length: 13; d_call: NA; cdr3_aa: CASSREGNTEAFF; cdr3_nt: TGTGCCAGCAGCCGAGAAGGGAACACTGAAGCTTTCTTT
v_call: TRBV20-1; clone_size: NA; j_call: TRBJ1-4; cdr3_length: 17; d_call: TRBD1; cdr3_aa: CSARKGDRVPTNEKLFF; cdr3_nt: TGCAGTGCTAGAAAGGGGGACAGGGTTCCCACTAATGAAAAACTGTTTTTT
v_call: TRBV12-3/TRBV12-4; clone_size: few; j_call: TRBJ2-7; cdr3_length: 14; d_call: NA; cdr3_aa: CASWVTGSSYEQYF; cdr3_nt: TGTGCCAGCTGGGTCACAGGGAGCTCCTACGAGCAGTACTTC
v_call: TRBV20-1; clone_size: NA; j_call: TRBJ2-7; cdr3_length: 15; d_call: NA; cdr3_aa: CSASDRSRVPYEQYF; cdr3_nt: TGCAGTGCTAGTGACAGATCGCGGGTTCCCTACGAGCAGTACTTC
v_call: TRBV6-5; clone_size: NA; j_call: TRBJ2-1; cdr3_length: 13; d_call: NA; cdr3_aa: CASSYGTPNEQFF; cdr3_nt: TGTGCCAGCAGTTACGGGACCCCCAATGAGCAGTTCTTC
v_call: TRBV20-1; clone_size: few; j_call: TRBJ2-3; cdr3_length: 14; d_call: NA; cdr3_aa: CSAARDSRTDTQYF; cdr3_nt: TGCAGTGCTGCTCGGGACTCGCGCACAGATACGCAGTATTTT
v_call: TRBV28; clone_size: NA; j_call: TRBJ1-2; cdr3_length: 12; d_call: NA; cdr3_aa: CATRSPGNGYTF; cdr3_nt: TGTGCCACTCGGTCCCCAGGGAATGGCTACACCTTC
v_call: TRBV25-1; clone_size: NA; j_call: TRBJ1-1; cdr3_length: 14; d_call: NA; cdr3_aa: CASSELGTTDGAFF; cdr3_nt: TGTGCCAGCAGTGAATTAGGGACCACGGACGGAGCTTTCTTT
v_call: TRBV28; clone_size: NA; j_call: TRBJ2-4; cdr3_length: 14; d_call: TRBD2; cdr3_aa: CASSKPGLVGEQYF; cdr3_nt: TGTGCCAGCAGCAAGCCGGGACTAGTTGGTGAGCAGTACTTC
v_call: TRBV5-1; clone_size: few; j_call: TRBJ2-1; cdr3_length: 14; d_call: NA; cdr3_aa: CASWGDGSYNEQFF; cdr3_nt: TGCGCCAGCTGGGGGGATGGCTCCTACAATGAGCAGTTCTTC
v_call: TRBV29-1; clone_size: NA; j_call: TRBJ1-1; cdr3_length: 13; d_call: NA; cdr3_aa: CSVVAGMNTEAFF; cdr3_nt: TGCAGCGTTGTAGCCGGCATGAACACTGAAGCTTTCTTT
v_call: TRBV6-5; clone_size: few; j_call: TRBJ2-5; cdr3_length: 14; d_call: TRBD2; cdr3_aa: CASSYSLRGGTQYF; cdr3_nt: TGTGCCAGCAGTTACTCCTTGCGGGGGGGGACCCAGTACTTC
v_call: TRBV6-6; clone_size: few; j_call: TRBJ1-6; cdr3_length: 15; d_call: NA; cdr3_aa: CASSPPGHVGSPLHF; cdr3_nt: TGTGCCAGCAGTCCCCCGGGTCATGTCGGTTCACCCCTCCACTTT
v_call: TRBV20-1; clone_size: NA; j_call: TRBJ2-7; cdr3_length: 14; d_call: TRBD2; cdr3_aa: CSARDLAGGSAQDF; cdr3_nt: TGCAGCGCTAGAGATTTGGCGGGGGGGTCGGCCCAGGACTTC
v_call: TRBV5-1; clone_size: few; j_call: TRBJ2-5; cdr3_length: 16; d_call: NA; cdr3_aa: CASSLVGSLGEGTQYF; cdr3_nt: TGCGCCAGCAGCTTGGTGGGAAGTTTGGGAGAAGGGACCCAGTACTTC
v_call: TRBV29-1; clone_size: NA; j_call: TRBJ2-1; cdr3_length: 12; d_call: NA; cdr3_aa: CSVVTAYNEQFF; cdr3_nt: TGCAGCGTTGTGACGGCCTACAATGAGCAGTTCTTC